This record covers a single T cell receptor (beta chain). The sample belongs to a study of blood T cell repertoires in COVID-19. About the study: Nucleic acid was either cDNA or gDNA, and it came from T cells, B-cell-depleted T cells, or PBMCs.

The repertoire was sequenced with immunoSEQ multiplex PCR; TCRdb's copy has only in-frame clones and lacks some. The sample shows 65,000 to 90,000 clones, approximately 80% of them seen only once. From germline, CDR1 is SGHNT and CDR2 YYREEE (reference sequence). This CDR3 contains 15 residues. The V end lost 1 base, the J end lost 4 bases, and 14 bases lay between the germline ends. The receptor comes from a man older than 75 with active or convalescent COVID-19. Sequencing was carried out using peripheral blood. The chain has TRBV5-4 and TRBJ1-2, with D perhaps TRBD1 (5 bases). The CDR3 protein is CASSLQGSSSYGYTF. The CDR3 region has the DNA TGTGCCAGCAGCTTGCAGGGTTCATCGTCCTATGGCTACACCTTC.